These 12 T cell receptor beta chains came from one sample sequenced in a study of human T cells and chemical hapten exposure. This sample's time point: patch test 2, 6 weeks after DPC sensitization. Treatment noted: therapeutic diphenylcyclopropenone sensitization with weekly scalp DPC. TCRdb re-called the RACE reads with MiXCR, one entry per CDR3 protein. The table records under 450,000 distinct CDR3 sequences, around 6% of them present only once. Sample: whole blood, taken in connection with sensitization to the hapten diphenylcyclopropenone (DPC). The origin of the receptors is a woman aged 18-29 years with alopecia areata. Some clones in this sample may be carry-over from other donors' samples.

The rearrangement links TRBV20-1 to TRBJ1-1; a possible D gene is TRBD1 (5 bases). CDR1 is DFQATT and CDR2 is SNEGSKA in the germline V gene (reference sequence). The CDR3 length is 12 residues. V was shortened by 5 bases and J by 4 bases, with 11 bases between the two germline ends. CDR3 sequence: CSAGGVVTEAFF. The CDR3 coding sequence is TGCAGTGCTGGGGGGGTGGTCACTGAAGCTTTCTTT.

This clonotype showed up many times. The CDR3 nucleotides are TGTGCCAGCAGCTTGGGGAGGGGGACCCCGAGCACTGAAGCTTTCTTT. This translates into CASSLGRGTPSTEAFF. This chain connects TRBV7-9 to TRBJ1-1, with a weak D call TRBD1 (6 bases). This CDR3 spans 16 amino acids. From germline, CDR1 is SEHNR and CDR2 FQNEAQ (reference sequence). Between the trimmed V and J ends, which lost 3 bases and 4 bases, there was a span of 18 bases.

This clonotype has at least ten counts. The V gene is TRBV25-1, the J gene TRBJ1-6, with TRBD1 as a possible D gene (6 bases). This CDR3 region has 16 residues. Germline V lookup: CDR1 MGHDK, CDR2 SYGVNS. Trimming removed 3 bases from V and 8 bases from J, with 17 bases in between. This CDR3 reads CASSDLEGGRDSPLHF. The DNA of the CDR3 is TGTGCCAGCAGTGACTTAGAGGGGGGGCGAGATTCACCCCTCCACTTT.

The V call is TRBV6-6, the J call TRBJ2-1; the match to TRBD2 covers 12 bases. V lost 6 bases to trimming and J lost 8 bases; unmatched junction nucleotides: 5. The CDR3 sequence is 14 residues long. The germline V gene encodes CDR1 MNHNY and CDR2 SVGAGI (reference sequence). The CDR3 spells CASRVTSGGDEQFF. CDR3 nucleotides: TGTGCCAGCAGGGTGACTAGCGGGGGAGATGAGCAGTTCTTC.

This clonotype came up a few times. The chain has TRBV11-1 and TRBJ2-7; 7 nucleotides match TRBD1. J gave up 0 bases and V 5 bases, and 4 bases lay outside the gene matches. The germline V gene encodes CDR1 SGHAT and CDR2 FQDESV (reference sequence). This CDR3 contains 14 residues. The CDR3 DNA is TGTGCCAGCAGCGATTGGACAGGCTCCTACGAGCAGTACTTC. Translated, it gives CASSDWTGSYEQYF.

This clonotype was detected a few times. The rearrangement links TRBV5-1 to TRBJ2-3; D perhaps matches TRBD1 (5 bases). V lost 5 bases and J 8 bases, leaving 9 bases between the germline ends. The CDR3 is made up of 11 amino acids. CDR1 is SGHRS, CDR2 YFSETQ, per germline. DNA for the CDR3: TGCGCCAGCAGGGGGCTAGGTACGCAGTATTTT. Translated: CASRGLGTQYF.

The chain uses TRBV20-1 and TRBJ1-1; D may be TRBD1 (5 bases). V lost 1 base to trimming and J lost 8 bases, with 11 bases between them. The CDR3 is 12 amino acids. Per germline, CDR1 DFQATT and CDR2 SNEGSKA (reference sequence). CDR3 region: CSARADWGEAFF. Here the CDR3 DNA reads TGCAGTGCTAGAGCTGATTGGGGGGAAGCTTTCTTT.

This sequence joins TRBV5-6 and TRBJ2-3, with 14 bases that match TRBD2. The germline gives CDR1 SGHDT, CDR2 YYEEEE. V gave up 2 bases and J gave up 5 bases; unmatched junction bases: 7. The CDR3 length is 17 residues. CDR3 coding DNA: TGTGCCAGCAGCTTCCTGACTAGCGGGGGGGCGGAAGATACGCAGTATTTT. Translated, it gives CASSFLTSGGAEDTQYF.

This clonotype was seen at least ten times. V gene TRBV20-1 combines with J gene TRBJ1-1; D possibly corresponds to TRBD1 (5 bases). The CDR3 contains 14 residues. Germline V CDR1 and CDR2: DFQATT, SNEGSKA (reference sequence). V lost 5 bases, J lost 5 bases, and 18 bases lay in between. The CDR3 is CSAPVGHRGTEAFF. CDR3 DNA sequence: TGCAGTGCTCCGGTCGGACACCGGGGGACTGAAGCTTTCTTT.

This chain uses TRBV6-2 or TRBV6-3 with TRBJ2-6, with D uncertain. The V gene lost 2 bases and the J gene lost 0 bases, with 5 bases spanning the gap. Germline V gene data show CDR1 as MNHEY and CDR2 as SVGEGT. The CDR3 extends over 15 amino acids. For the CDR3, the DNA is TGTGCCAGCAGTTACGAGGACTCTGGGGCCAACGTCCTGACTTTC. Protein: CASSYEDSGANVLTF.

The chain carries TRBV7-8 and TRBJ1-6; 8 bases are a match to TRBD1. This CDR3 contains 14 residues. J was trimmed by 13 bases and V by 2 bases; bases with no gene match: 7. Germline loops: CDR1 SGHVS, CDR2 FQNEAQ. The CDR3, as DNA: TGTGCCAGCAGCTTAATAGGACAGGGAGGCCCCCTCCACTTT. It yields the protein CASSLIGQGGPLHF.

This clonotype was seen only a few times. The chain couples TRBV20-1 to TRBJ2-4; tentatively, D is TRBD1 (7 bases). The germline V gene has CDR1 DFQATT and CDR2 SNEGSKA (reference sequence). V was pared by 0 bases and J by 8 bases, with 17 bases between. The CDR3 contains 15 residues. CDR3 nucleotide sequence: TGCAGTGCTAGAGATAGCAGGGGGGCGGAGGACATTCAGTACTTC. Translating gives CSARDSRGAEDIQYF.